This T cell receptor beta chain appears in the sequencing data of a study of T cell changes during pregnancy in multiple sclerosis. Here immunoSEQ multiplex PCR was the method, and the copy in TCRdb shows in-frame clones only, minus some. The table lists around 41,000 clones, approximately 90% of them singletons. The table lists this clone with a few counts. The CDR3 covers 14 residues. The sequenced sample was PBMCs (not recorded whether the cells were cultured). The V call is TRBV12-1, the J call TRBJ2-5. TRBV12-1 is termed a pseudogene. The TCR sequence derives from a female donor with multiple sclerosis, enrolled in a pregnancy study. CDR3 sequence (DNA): TGTGCCAGCAGCTTTGGTAGGTACCAAGAGACCCAGTACTTC. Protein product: CASSFGRYQETQYF.